This TCR beta chain was recovered during a study of shared clonotypes between healthy human individuals. This table comes from immunoSEQ multiplex PCR, and its TCRdb copy is limited to in-frame clones, with some not included. This table holds roughly 2.5 million clones, approximately 92% found once. The germline CDR1 and CDR2 sequences are WNHNN and SYGVQD (reference sequence). Trimming took 2 bases from V and 1 from J, leaving 5 bases between them. CDR3 length: 13 amino acids. Material: naive CD4+ T cells sorted from blood. Subset specified: CD45RA+ positively selected. The gene calls are TRBV10-1 and TRBJ2-5; no clear D gene. This receptor was identified in a man between 18 and 29 years old in good health. The CDR3 loop reads CASSEPGQETQYF. CDR3 bases: TGCGCCAGCAGTGAGCCAGGCCAAGAGACCCAGTACTTC.